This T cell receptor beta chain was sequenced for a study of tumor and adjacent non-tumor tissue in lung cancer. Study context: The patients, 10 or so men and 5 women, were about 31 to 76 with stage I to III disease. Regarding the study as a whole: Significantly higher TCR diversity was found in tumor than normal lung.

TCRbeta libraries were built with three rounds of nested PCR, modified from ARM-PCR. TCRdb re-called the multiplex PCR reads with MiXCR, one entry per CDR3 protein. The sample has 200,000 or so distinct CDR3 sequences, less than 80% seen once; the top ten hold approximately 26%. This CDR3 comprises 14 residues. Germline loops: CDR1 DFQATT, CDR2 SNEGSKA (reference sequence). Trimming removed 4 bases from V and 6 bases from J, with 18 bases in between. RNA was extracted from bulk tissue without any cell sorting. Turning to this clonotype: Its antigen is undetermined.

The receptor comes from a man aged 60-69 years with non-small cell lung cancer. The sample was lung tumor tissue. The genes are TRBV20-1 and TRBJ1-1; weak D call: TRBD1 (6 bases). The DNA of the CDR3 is TGCAGTGCTATAGTGATCGGGGGGGGCGCTGAAGCTTTCTTT. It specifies CSAIVIGGGAEAFF.